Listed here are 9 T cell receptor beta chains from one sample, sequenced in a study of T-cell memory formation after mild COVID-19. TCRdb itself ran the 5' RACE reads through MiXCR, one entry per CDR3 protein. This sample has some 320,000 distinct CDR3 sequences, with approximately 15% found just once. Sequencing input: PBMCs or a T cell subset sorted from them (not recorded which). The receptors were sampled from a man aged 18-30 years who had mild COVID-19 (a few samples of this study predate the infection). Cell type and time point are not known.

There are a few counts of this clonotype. The CDR3 coding sequence is TGCGCCAGCCGGCCAGGCAAAGAGACCCAGTACTTC. Encoded protein: CASRPGKETQYF. The chain combines TRBV5-1 with TRBJ2-5; D is ambiguous. The length of the CDR3 is 12 residues. Germline-derived CDR1 and CDR2 are SGHRS and YFSETQ. V lost 7 bases, J lost 3 bases, and 10 bases lay in between.

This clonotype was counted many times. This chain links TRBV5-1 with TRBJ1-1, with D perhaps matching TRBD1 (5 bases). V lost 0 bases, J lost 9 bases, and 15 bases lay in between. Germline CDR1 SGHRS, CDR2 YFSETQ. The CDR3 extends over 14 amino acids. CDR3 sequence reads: CASSLAVDSSKAFF. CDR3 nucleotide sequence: TGCGCCAGCAGCTTGGCAGTCGACAGCAGCAAAGCTTTCTTT.

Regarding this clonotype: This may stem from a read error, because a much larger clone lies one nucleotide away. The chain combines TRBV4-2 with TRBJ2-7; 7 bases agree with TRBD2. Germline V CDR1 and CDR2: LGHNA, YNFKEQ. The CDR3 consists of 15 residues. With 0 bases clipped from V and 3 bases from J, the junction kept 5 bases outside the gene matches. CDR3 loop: CASSQDLTGGYEQYF. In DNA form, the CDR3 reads TGTGCCAGCAGCCAAGATTTAACGGGGGGCTACGAGCAGTACTTC.

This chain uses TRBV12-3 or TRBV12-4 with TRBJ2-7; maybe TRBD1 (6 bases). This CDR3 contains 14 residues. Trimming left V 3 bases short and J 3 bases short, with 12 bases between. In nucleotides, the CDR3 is TGTGCCAGCAGTTTTGTTAACAGGGACTACGAGCAGTACTTC. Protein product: CASSFVNRDYEQYF.

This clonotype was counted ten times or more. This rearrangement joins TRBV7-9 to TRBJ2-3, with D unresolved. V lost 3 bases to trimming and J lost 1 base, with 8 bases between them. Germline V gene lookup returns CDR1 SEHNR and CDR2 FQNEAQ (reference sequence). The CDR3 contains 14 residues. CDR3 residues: CASSLEDGTDTQYF. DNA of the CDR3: TGTGCCAGCAGCTTGGAAGATGGCACAGATACGCAGTATTTT.

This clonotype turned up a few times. The CDR3 nucleotides are TGCGCCAGCAGCTTGGAGGGCAGTTCCTCTGGGGCCAACGTCCTGACTTTC. Its protein product is CASSLEGSSSGANVLTF. V usage is TRBV5-1 and J usage is TRBJ2-6; D is unclear. Trimming took 0 bases from V and 0 from J, leaving 10 bases between them. The CDR3 totals 17 residues. Germline V gene lookup returns CDR1 SGHRS and CDR2 YFSETQ.

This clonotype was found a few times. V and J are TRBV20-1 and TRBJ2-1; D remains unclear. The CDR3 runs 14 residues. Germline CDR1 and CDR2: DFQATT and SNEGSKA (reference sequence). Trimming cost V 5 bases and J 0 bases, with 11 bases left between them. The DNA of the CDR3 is TGCAGTGCTGACGACAATCACTCCTACAATGAGCAGTTCTTC. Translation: CSADDNHSYNEQFF.

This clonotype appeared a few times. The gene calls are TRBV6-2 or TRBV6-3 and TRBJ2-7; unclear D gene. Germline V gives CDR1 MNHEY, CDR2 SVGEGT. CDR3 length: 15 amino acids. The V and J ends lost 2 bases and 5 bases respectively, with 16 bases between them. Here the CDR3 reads CASSYGRVGSDEQYV. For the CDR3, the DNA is TGTGCCAGCAGTTACGGTAGGGTGGGGTCCGACGAGCAGTACGTC.

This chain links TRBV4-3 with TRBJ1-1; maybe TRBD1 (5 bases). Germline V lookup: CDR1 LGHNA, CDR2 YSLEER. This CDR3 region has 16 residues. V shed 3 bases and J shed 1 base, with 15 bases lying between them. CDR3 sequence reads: CASSQDVGGANTEAFF. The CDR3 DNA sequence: TGCGCCAGCAGCCAGGACGTGGGGGGAGCGAACACTGAAGCTTTCTTT.